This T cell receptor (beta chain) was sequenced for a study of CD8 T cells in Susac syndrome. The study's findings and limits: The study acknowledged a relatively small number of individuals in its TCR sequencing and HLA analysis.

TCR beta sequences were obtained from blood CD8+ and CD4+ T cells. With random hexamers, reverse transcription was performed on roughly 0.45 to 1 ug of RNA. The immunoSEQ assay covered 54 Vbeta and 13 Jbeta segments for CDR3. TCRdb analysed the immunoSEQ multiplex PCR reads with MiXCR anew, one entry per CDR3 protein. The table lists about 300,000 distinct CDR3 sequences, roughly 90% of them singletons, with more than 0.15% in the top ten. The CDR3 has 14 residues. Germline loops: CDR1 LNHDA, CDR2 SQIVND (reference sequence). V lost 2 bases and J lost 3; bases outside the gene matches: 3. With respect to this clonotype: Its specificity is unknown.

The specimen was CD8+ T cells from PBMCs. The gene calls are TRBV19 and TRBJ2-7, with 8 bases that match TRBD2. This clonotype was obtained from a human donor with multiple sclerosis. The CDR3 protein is CASSITSGDYEQYF. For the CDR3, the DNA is TGTGCCAGTAGTATAACTAGCGGTGACTACGAGCAGTACTTC.